This note documents a single T cell receptor (beta chain) sequence. Its antigen specificity is not known. The sample holds no much larger clone one base away, and base qualities are not on file. The donors were healthy, HIV-negative adults with no recently reported acute infections or vaccinations. Every donor was a Caucasian adult living in Nashville, Tennessee, USA. Magnetic negative selection was used to enrich CD4+ T cells, after which naive cells were positively selected on CD45RA and the negative fraction became the memory subset. After blood collection by leukapheresis, PBMCs were isolated using Ficoll-Histopaque density gradient centrifugation and then cryopreserved in the vapor phase of liquid nitrogen. Analytical flow cytometry was used to check the purity and quantity of each magnetically sorted T cell population. From each sorted fraction, genomic DNA was isolated and quantified by UV absorbance on a Nanodrop 2000c.

Using the deep immunoSEQ assay, multiplex PCR amplified TCR CDR3 regions from genomic DNA. For each cell subset, the extracted genomic DNA was distributed evenly across all wells of several immunoSEQ 96-well plates, and each plate served as one replicate. For sorted subsets, each replicate PCR was loaded with roughly 200 ng genomic DNA, equivalent to 30,000 or so T cell genomes. Purified libraries were quantified with a Qubit 3.0 fluorometer, sized on a Bioanalyzer 2100, and re-quantified with the KAPA Library Quantification kit. A separate single-read 150-cycle Illumina NextSeq 550 flow cell was used to sequence each immunoSEQ 96-well plate. The original methods were these. Because the immunoSEQ output held only junctional sequences and lacked quality scores, the filtering could not match the filtering applied to full-length reads. Sequences were annotated with PyIR, a Python wrapper for IgBLAST v1.9, and V/J genes and CDR3 were assigned using IMGT germline references. Reads were removed for weak V/J assignments (E-value above 1e-6), missing CDR3, stop codons, out-of-frame junctions, or ambiguous translated residues. V3J clonotypes were defined as sequences sharing an identical inferred V gene, J gene, and CDR3 amino acid sequence. To compute the percentage overlap between repertoires, the number of shared unique clonotypes was divided by the size of the smaller repertoire. Richness of each repertoire was evaluated using RTK rarefaction, the Chao1 estimator, and Recon v2.1 estimates of unobserved clonotypes. Generation probabilities for all TCRbeta clonotypes obtained by the gDNA method from a handful of donors were computed using OLGA. This is the immuneACCESS table as TCRdb keeps it, with only in-frame sequences that have V and J called. A part of the clones is gone; compared with another copy, unresolved V genes explain less than half, and the rest is unexplained. The V and J calls and clone size come from that table; D and trimming were worked out from the DNA. Present in this sample are millions of clones, over 90% of which were seen just once. 0.39% of the sample goes to the ten largest clones.

The data derive from a study of shared clonotypes between healthy human individuals (dated by TCRdb to 2018 to 2021). About the investigation overall: The cohort included three men and a couple of women between 18 and 49 years of age. For each donor, three plates each were used for CD4 naive and CD4 memory, two plates were used for CD8 naive, and one plate was used for CD8 memory. To estimate repertoire size and how much clonotype sharing occurs between individuals, the study deeply sequenced the blood TCR repertoires of several healthy adults. To increase sequencing depth and limit assay-specific biases, different laboratories used diverse techniques to prepare libraries and sequence TCR repertoires. Between about 0.9 and 8.9 billion PBMCs per donor were obtained by leukapheresis. What the work shows at the level of the full study, not this receptor alone: About 5% of naive CD4, more than 3% of naive CD8, approximately 2% of memory CD4, and approximately 0.4% of memory CD8 clonotypes were shared across several donors. Even with the large sequencing depth, rarefaction of the sorted-subset datasets indicated that sequencing was incomplete. Pairwise subsampling led to the expectation that sequencing depth would affect the degree of clonotype sharing among donors. Only blood was sampled, and tissue TCR repertoires likely differ from those in blood. Compared with non-shared clonotypes, clonotypes shared by all four sorted-subset donors had higher generation probabilities. Naive subsets generally had larger estimated clonotype richness than memory subsets. Because the study included only a small number of donors, the genetic and exposure-history diversity represented was limited.

The TCR sequence derives from a man aged 18 to 35 in good health. Some clones in this sample may be carry-over from other donors' samples. Source material: naive CD4+ T cells from PBMCs. The meaning of the sample's cell subset or site label: CD45RA+ positively selected.

The DNA is TGCGCCAGCACCCGCCGGGGGGGAGCTGATACGCAGTATTTT. The resulting protein is CASTRRGGADTQYF. The sequence links TRBV5-1 to TRBJ2-3; 8 of the junction bases match TRBD2. From the germline V gene, CDR1 is SGHRS and CDR2 is YFSETQ. The CDR3, cysteine through phenylalanine, is 14 amino acids long. Solely the CDR3 DNA is kept, with 42 bases framed from the first base. Ends trimmed: V by 6 bases, J by 6 bases; bases unmatched to a gene: 9.